The rows below give T cell receptor beta chains drawn from one sample of a study of blood T cell repertoires in COVID-19. Generated by immunoSEQ multiplex PCR, the TCRdb table keeps only in-frame clones and is missing some. The sample records approximately 230,000 clones, about four fifths being singletons. The source material was peripheral blood. Receptors were obtained from a man older than 75 with acute or convalescent COVID-19. Each CDR3 is given with its conserved first and last residue. D genes are given only for firm matches. The size field is filled for only some rows; it gives once, few, many or a size class.

v_gene: TRBV7-8
d_gene: TRBD1
abundance: -
j_gene: TRBJ2-7
CDR3aa: CASSWDRMSSYEQYF
CDR3nt: TGTGCCAGCAGCTGGGACAGGATGAGCTCCTACGAGCAGTACTTC

v_gene: TRBV3-1/TRBV3-2
d_gene: -
abundance: -
j_gene: TRBJ2-2
CDR3aa: CASSRLANTGELFF
CDR3nt: TGTGCCAGCAGCCGGCTAGCTAACACCGGGGAGCTGTTTTTT

v_gene: TRBV5-1
d_gene: -
abundance: few
j_gene: TRBJ2-7
CDR3aa: CASTLGGSSYEQYF
CDR3nt: TGCGCCAGCACCCTTGGGGGGAGCTCCTACGAGCAGTACTTC

v_gene: TRBV2
d_gene: -
abundance: -
j_gene: TRBJ1-6
CDR3aa: CAGRSTAYNSPLHF
CDR3nt: TGTGCCGGACGGTCGACAGCCTATAATTCACCCCTCCACTTT

v_gene: TRBV5-4
d_gene: -
abundance: -
j_gene: TRBJ2-3
CDR3aa: CASSFEQSGVDTQYF
CDR3nt: TGTGCCAGCAGCTTTGAGCAGTCAGGGGTTGATACGCAGTATTTT

v_gene: TRBV27
d_gene: -
abundance: -
j_gene: TRBJ2-3
CDR3aa: CASSLSAARGDTQYF
CDR3nt: TGTGCCAGCAGTTTATCGGCAGCCCGGGGAGATACGCAGTATTTT

v_gene: TRBV18
d_gene: -
abundance: -
j_gene: TRBJ1-2
CDR3aa: CASSLAQGQDGYTF
CDR3nt: TGTGCCAGCTCGCTGGCACAGGGCCAGGATGGCTACACCTTC

v_gene: TRBV7-9
d_gene: TRBD2
abundance: -
j_gene: TRBJ2-1
CDR3aa: CASSLRGSGVYNEQFF
CDR3nt: TGTGCCAGCAGCCTCCGCGGTAGCGGGGTCTACAATGAGCAGTTCTTC

v_gene: TRBV3-1/TRBV3-2
d_gene: -
abundance: -
j_gene: TRBJ2-7
CDR3aa: CASSRGVQNEQYF
CDR3nt: TGTGCCAGCAGCCGGGGGGTGCAGAACGAGCAGTACTTC

v_gene: TRBV4-2
d_gene: TRBD2
abundance: -
j_gene: TRBJ2-2
CDR3aa: CASSPDAAGGLYTGELFF
CDR3nt: TGTGCCAGCAGCCCGGATGCAGCGGGAGGCCTATATACGGGGGAGCTGTTTTTT

v_gene: TRBV19
d_gene: TRBD1
abundance: -
j_gene: TRBJ2-7
CDR3aa: CARGPGQVCYEQYF
CDR3nt: TGTGCCAGGGGCCCGGGACAGGTTTGCTACGAGCAGTACTTC

v_gene: TRBV6-5
d_gene: -
abundance: -
j_gene: TRBJ2-6
CDR3aa: CASSYGPSGANVLTF
CDR3nt: TGTGCCAGCAGTTACGGGCCATCTGGGGCCAACGTCCTGACTTTC

v_gene: TRBV29-1
d_gene: TRBD1
abundance: few
j_gene: TRBJ2-3
CDR3aa: CSVTGIRGDTQYF
CDR3nt: TGCAGCGTGACAGGGATCCGGGGAGATACGCAGTATTTT

v_gene: TRBV13
d_gene: TRBD1
abundance: few
j_gene: TRBJ1-6
CDR3aa: CASSTGAGRITSSYNSPLHF
CDR3nt: TGTGCCAGCAGCACAGGGGCGGGACGGATAACGAGCTCCTATAATTCACCCCTCCACTTT